This entry describes one TCR beta chain. This clone was found a few times. Its antigen remains undetermined. Base-call qualities are not available, and no considerably larger clone is one nucleotide away. A MiSeq instrument was used for deep resolution sequencing, which targeted depths ranging from 1 in 1 million up to 1 in 200,000 T cells, with coverage averaging 10x for each clonotype. The immunoSEQ hsTCRB Kit was used to generate the TCR beta libraries. The study's own analysis went as follows. Data were analyzed with ImmunoSEQ Data Assistant and ImmunoSEQ Analyzer, with V, D and J genes assigned per IMGT definitions. Clonality, which ranges from 0 to 1, was calculated as one minus the normalized Shannon entropy of productive rearrangement frequencies. Public clonotype analysis was restricted to overrepresented clonotypes comprising at least 0.05% of each patient's repertoire. Repertoires from some twelve age-matched healthy donors in immuneACCESS were used as clonality controls. TCRdb's version of the immuneACCESS table is confined to in-frame rearrangements and falls short of the full clone set. An unresolved V gene accounts for under half of the shortfall where checked; the remainder is of unknown origin. D and trimming come from the DNA, and the V and J calls and clone size come from that table. Present in this sample are about 7,600 clones, around 80% of which were seen just once. The ten largest clones take up roughly 3.8% of the sample.

This entry is derived from a study of cytotoxic CD8 clonotypes in ibrutinib-treated CLL (dated by TCRdb to 2020 to 2022). At the level of the whole study: In this cohort, more than 14 patients were treatment-naive and fewer than 13 were relapsed/refractory, while around 18 had unmutated IGHV. Responses were partial in roughly 25 patients and complete in 2; after median around 72 months follow-up, approximately 15 stayed in remission and roughly twelve progressed. Response samples were taken after a median of 12 months on treatment, ranging from about 6 to 40 months. On average, each sample yielded roughly 250,000 productive templates and 94,082 productive rearrangements. Longitudinal samples were available for 26 of the 86 trial participants. Cryopreserved peripheral blood mononuclear cells were obtained before treatment, at response, and at either sustained remission or disease progression.

For TCR beta library preparation, 1.5 to 2.5 micrograms of genomic DNA was extracted from cryopreserved PBMCs. Longitudinal blood samples from CLL patients on ibrutinib monotherapy underwent high-throughput TCR beta sequencing. Patients were enrolled in a phase 2 open-label single-center ibrutinib monotherapy trial. Taken from cysteine to phenylalanine, the CDR3 has 16 residues. The sequence is cut down to CDR3 DNA, 48 bases in frame from base 1. CDR1 MGHRA and CDR2 YSYEKL are derived from the germline V gene. Deletion took 3 bases off V and 6 bases off J, with a span of 17 bases between the germline ends. Study-wide conclusions, independent of this receptor: Public clonotypes were found to be uncommon and were observed to contract or remain stable during treatment; the increase in clonality was shown to reflect expansion of private clonotypes at ibrutinib response. At baseline, clonality was higher than in age-matched healthy donors and showed a strong correlation with circulating CD8+ T-cell counts. Sustained-remission and progressing patients did not have matched sampling times, and lymph node repertoires were not examined. At ibrutinib response clonality went up, during sustained remission it held steady, and at progression it dropped back toward baseline.

The sequence is built from TRBV4-1 and TRBJ2-2, and the D gene may be TRBD2, 5 bases matching. This sequence originates from a human donor with chronic lymphocytic leukemia. Here the sequenced sample was PBMCs, taken before ibrutinib treatment. The DNA reads as follows: TGCGCCAGCAGCCACCTCCGCCCCACTAGGTCCGGGGAGCTGTTTTTT. It encodes CASSHLRPTRSGELFF.